This TCR beta chain was captured by sequencing in a study of blood T cells in healthy people across ages. Germline V gene data show CDR1 as GTSNPN and CDR2 as SVGIG (reference sequence). V gave up 0 bases and J gave up 6 bases, with 14 bases separating them. CDR3 length: 14 residues. This clonotype was seen only a few times. Then a second PCR, running roughly 7 to 11 cycles, was carried out with a sample-barcoded 5' primer and a J-beta primer mix. TCRdb called the 5' RACE reads again in MiXCR, with one record for every CDR3 protein. The sample records 850,000 to 1,100,000 distinct CDR3 sequences, 35% to 40% being singletons.

The genes are TRBV30 and TRBJ1-1, with D perhaps matching TRBD1 (6 bases). The source is a man younger than 35 in good health. The source material was blood. The CDR3 loop is CAWSVLQGLSEAFF. The DNA of the CDR3 is TGTGCCTGGAGTGTACTACAGGGTTTATCTGAAGCTTTCTTT.